Each of the 26 T cell receptor beta chains below was sequenced from the same sample in a study. TCRdb itself ran the reads through MiXCR, one entry per CDR3 protein. Of about 15,000 distinct CDR3 sequences listed, around 35% are singletons. Material for sequencing was blood. Source of these receptors: a human donor.

This clonotype is medium-sized by share. This rearrangement joins TRBV6-2 or TRBV6-3 to TRBJ1-1; D might be TRBD1 (5 bases). V lost 0 bases and J lost 6, with 8 bases in between. The CDR3 length is 13 residues. CDR1 and CDR2 (germline): MNHEY, SVGEGT. In DNA, the CDR3 is TGTGCCAGCAGTTACTCGGTGGGGCCTGAAGCTTTCTTT. Its translation: CASSYSVGPEAFF.

This clonotype has more than one count but fewer than ten. The gene calls are TRBV4-2 and TRBJ2-7, with a tentative D call TRBD2 (7 bases). Germline CDR1 and CDR2: LGHNA and YNFKEQ. V lost 4 bases to trimming and J lost 6 bases, with 22 bases between them. The length of the CDR3 is 16 residues. The CDR3 loop is CASSPTSGGGRREQYF. The CDR3, as DNA: TGTGCCAGCAGCCCCACCTCGGGGGGCGGGCGGCGCGAGCAGTACTTC.

This clonotype was seen ten or more times. The chain uses TRBV4-2 and TRBJ1-4, with 9 bases aligning to TRBD1. Germline V gene data show CDR1 as LGHNA and CDR2 as YNFKEQ. This CDR3 has 16 residues. V lost 1 base, J lost 8 bases, and 8 bases stayed unmatched. CDR3 loop: CASSQGGQGGLEKLFF. The DNA for the CDR3 is TGTGCCAGCAGCCAAGGGGGACAGGGTGGTTTAGAAAAACTGTTTTTT.

The V gene is TRBV7-6, the J gene TRBJ2-5, with D possibly matching TRBD2 (5 bases). The V end was cut by 2 bases, the J end by 5 bases, with 15 bases between. The CDR3 is 15 amino acids. Germline assignment: CDR1 SGHVS and CDR2 FNYEAQ. For the CDR3, the DNA is TGTGCCAGCAGCTTACAACAGAGGGTGGGTGAGACCCAGTACTTC. Protein sequence: CASSLQQRVGETQYF.

This clonotype was counted a single time. This sequence joins TRBV11-3 and TRBJ2-7, with TRBD1 matching over 8 bases. CDR3 length: 16 amino acids. Germline values: CDR1 SGHNT, CDR2 YENEEA. Trimming at V came to 5 bases and at J to 1 base, leaving 10 bases not matched to a gene. The CDR3 protein is CASSSGVGTGSYEQYF. The DNA of the CDR3 is TGTGCCAGCAGCAGCGGAGTCGGGACAGGTTCCTACGAGCAGTACTTC.

This clonotype was recorded only once. The rearrangement uses TRBV29-1 and TRBJ2-7, with a weak D call TRBD2 (6 bases). Germline lookup yields CDR1 SQVTM and CDR2 ANQGSEA. V was pared by 5 bases and J by 2 bases, with 10 bases between. The CDR3 sequence is 12 residues long. CDR3 sequence (DNA): TGCAGCGTTTACGGGAGCCCCTACGAGCAGTACTTC. Translating gives CSVYGSPYEQYF.

This clonotype was observed once. This chain joins TRBV29-1 and TRBJ1-2; D remains ambiguous. Looked up from germline, CDR1 is SQVTM and CDR2 is ANQGSEA. V was pared by 8 bases and J by 8 bases, with 30 bases between. This CDR3 is 16 amino acids long. This chain's CDR3 is CSSSISGRHGGFGYTF. CDR3 sequence (DNA): TGCAGCAGTTCGATAAGCGGCCGTCATGGAGGGTTCGGCTACACCTTC.

The V gene is TRBV6-2 or TRBV6-3, the J gene TRBJ2-7; D call uncertain. The CDR3 has 10 residues. The V end was cut by 7 bases, the J end by 4 bases, with 5 bases between. Looked up from germline, CDR1 is MNHEY and CDR2 is SVGEGT. DNA for the CDR3: TGTGCCAGCACATTTTACGAGCAGTACTTC. Translation: CASTFYEQYF.

The table lists this clonotype with a few counts. The chain employs TRBV5-1 and TRBJ2-3, with 13 bases aligning to TRBD2. V trimming: 4 bases; J trimming: 5 bases; junction bases outside the gene matches: 7. Germline CDR1 SGHRS, CDR2 YFSETQ. The CDR3 loop spans 16 amino acids. The DNA of the CDR3 is TGCGCCAGCAGCCCAAGACTAGCGGGAGGAGGAGATACGCAGTATTTT. It encodes CASSPRLAGGGDTQYF.

In nucleotides, the CDR3 is TGTGCCAGCAGCCCTGATATGAGCTCTGGAAACACCATATATTTT. The encoded protein is CASSPDMSSGNTIYF. V and J are TRBV4-2 and TRBJ1-3; no clear D gene. The CDR3 is 15 residues long. In germline, CDR1 is LGHNA, CDR2 YNFKEQ. Trimming removed 4 bases at V and 0 bases at J, with 10 bases between.

Relative to its sample, this clonotype is medium-sized. This sequence joins TRBV20-1 and TRBJ2-1, with D hard to call. The CDR3 covers 12 residues. With 8 bases removed from V and 0 bases from J, the gap between germline ends came to 8 bases. CDR1 and CDR2 from the germline V gene are DFQATT and SNEGSKA (reference sequence). Here the CDR3 DNA reads TGCAGTAGTCTTAGCTCCTACAATGAGCAGTTCTTC. It is translated as CSSLSSYNEQFF.

The rearrangement joins TRBV14 to TRBJ1-1, with a tentative D call TRBD1 (5 bases). In germline, CDR1 is SGHDN, CDR2 FVKESK. The CDR3 sequence is 14 residues long. The V end lost 0 bases, the J end lost 5 bases, and 10 bases lay between the germline ends. The CDR3 is CASSQEAWGTEAFF. As DNA, the CDR3 is TGTGCCAGCAGCCAAGAAGCCTGGGGGACTGAAGCTTTCTTT.

On this clonotype: An end of the junction differs from the germline gene, which may be a read error. This chain joins TRBV18 and TRBJ2-7, with D unclear. Looked up from germline, CDR1 is KGHSH and CDR2 is LQKENI. The CDR3 sequence is 17 residues long. CDR3 sequence reads: CASSPPNSRLGSYGQYF. The CDR3 DNA reads as TGTGCCAGCTCACCACCTAATTCACGGCTTGGCTCCTACGGGCAGTACTTC.

The table lists this clonotype with a few counts. The chain joins TRBV20-1 to TRBJ2-7; TRBD1 matches 12 bases. CDR3 size: 13 residues. CDR1 is DFQATT, CDR2 SNEGSKA, per germline (reference sequence). J lost 7 bases, V lost 5 bases, and 6 bases had no gene match. Here the CDR3 reads CSAGGQGAGEQYF. CDR3 nucleotide sequence: TGCAGTGCTGGGGGACAGGGGGCGGGAGAGCAGTACTTC.

DNA for the CDR3: TGTGCCAGCAGGTCAGCACTTACTAGATGGGCCAATGAGCAGTTCTTC. Encoded protein: CASRSALTRWANEQFF. This rearrangement joins TRBV6-2 or TRBV6-3 to TRBJ2-1; a weak D match, TRBD2 (5 bases). This CDR3 has 16 amino acids. Trimming pared 6 bases from V and 6 bases from J, leaving 21 bases between. CDR1 and CDR2 (germline): MNHEY, SVGEGT.

Judged by abundance, this clonotype is medium-sized. This sequence joins TRBV29-1 and TRBJ2-1; tentatively, D is TRBD1 (5 bases). The CDR3 is 13 residues long. V lost 0 bases, J lost 3 bases, and 6 bases lay in between. Germline CDR1 SQVTM, CDR2 ANQGSEA. CDR3 DNA sequence: TGCAGCGTTGAAGAAGACAGCTACAATGAGCAGTTCTTC. Residues: CSVEEDSYNEQFF.

The chain is built from TRBV4-1 and TRBJ1-5, with TRBD1 matching over 10 bases. Germline V CDR1 and CDR2: MGHRA, YSYEKL. The V gene end was trimmed by 3 bases and the J gene end by 2 bases; junction bases not matched to a gene: 4. The CDR3 runs to 16 residues. CDR3 sequence: CASSHPGTGGNQPQHF. CDR3 bases: TGCGCCAGCAGCCATCCCGGGACAGGGGGCAATCAGCCCCAGCATTTT.

The chain combines TRBV6-2 or TRBV6-3 with TRBJ1-5; a possible D gene is TRBD1 (6 bases). There are 14 residues in the CDR3. V shed 6 bases and J shed 6 bases, with 15 bases lying between them. CDR1 MNHEY and CDR2 SVGEGT come from the germline V gene. CDR3 sequence: CASRPQGSFQPQHF. The CDR3 coding sequence is TGTGCCAGCAGACCTCAGGGGAGTTTTCAGCCCCAGCATTTT.

This clonotype was counted at least ten times. The chain recombines TRBV29-1 with TRBJ2-7; D is uncertain. Germline CDR1 SQVTM, CDR2 ANQGSEA. The V end was cut by 5 bases, the J end by 5 bases, with 19 bases between. The CDR3 has 14 residues. CDR3 DNA: TGCAGCGTTAATTTAGGGCTCTACGGCGACGAGCAGTACTTC. Amino acids: CSVNLGLYGDEQYF.

This clonotype was observed many times. The rearrangement joins TRBV18 to TRBJ2-7; 8 nucleotides agree with TRBD2. Germline CDR1 KGHSH, CDR2 LQKENI. With V trimmed by 3 bases and J by 7 bases, 14 bases remained unmatched. The CDR3 spans 16 residues. The CDR3 region has the DNA TGTGCCAGCTCACCTGAACTTTCTCTAGCGGGTACGGAGCAGTACTTC. It encodes CASSPELSLAGTEQYF.

V usage is TRBV29-1 and J usage is TRBJ1-2; D call uncertain. In germline, CDR1 is SQVTM, CDR2 ANQGSEA. This CDR3 spans 10 amino acids. V was clipped by 7 bases and J by 0 bases, with 3 bases between them. Here the CDR3 reads CSATNYGYTF. The DNA of the CDR3 is TGCAGCGCGACTAACTATGGCTACACCTTC.

This clonotype is medium-sized in the sample. V usage is TRBV6-2 or TRBV6-3 and J usage is TRBJ2-1; D remains ambiguous. This CDR3 contains 11 residues. In germline, CDR1 is MNHEY, CDR2 SVGEGT. V lost 5 bases, J lost 10 bases, and 9 bases lay in between. The CDR3 coding sequence is TGTGCCAGCAGTCCTTACGGCGAGCAGTTCTTC. This codes for CASSPYGEQFF.

This clonotype is termed medium-sized. The V call is TRBV4-2, the J call TRBJ1-2; 10 bases line up with TRBD1. Germline lookup yields CDR1 LGHNA and CDR2 YNFKEQ. This CDR3 spans 14 amino acids. After removal of 0 bases from V and 8 bases from J, the junction contained 3 bases not matched to a gene. The CDR3, as DNA: TGTGCCAGCAGCCAAGAAGGGACAGGGGTCGGCTACACCTTC. Its translation is CASSQEGTGVGYTF.

Regarding this clonotype: Just one base apart from a much larger clone, this may be a read error. The chain is built from TRBV28 and TRBJ1-1, with D hard to call. The V end was cut by 5 bases, the J end by 7 bases, with 20 bases between. CDR3 length: 15 residues. CDR1 MDHEN and CDR2 SYDVKM come from the germline V gene. CDR3 nucleotide sequence: TGTGCCAGCAGTCCGGGAGACGAGGAGTCCATTGAAGCTTTCTTT. The encoded protein is CASSPGDEESIEAFF.

By its share, this clonotype is medium-sized. The chain combines TRBV4-3 with TRBJ1-1; no reliable D call. CDR1 and CDR2 (germline): LGHNA, YSLEER. V lost 0 bases and J 10 bases, leaving 18 bases between the germline ends. The CDR3 sequence is 15 residues long. The CDR3: CASSQEATRISRAFF. CDR3 nucleotides: TGCGCCAGCAGCCAAGAGGCCACTAGGATCTCAAGAGCTTTCTTT.

V and J are TRBV30 and TRBJ1-2; TRBD1 matches 7 bases. J was trimmed by 5 bases and V by 0 bases; bases with no gene match: 0. Germline values: CDR1 GTSNPN, CDR2 SVGIG (reference sequence). The CDR3 is 12 amino acids. The CDR3 nucleotides read TGTGCCTGGAGTGTACAGGGGTATGGCTACACCTTC. Translated, it gives CAWSVQGYGYTF.